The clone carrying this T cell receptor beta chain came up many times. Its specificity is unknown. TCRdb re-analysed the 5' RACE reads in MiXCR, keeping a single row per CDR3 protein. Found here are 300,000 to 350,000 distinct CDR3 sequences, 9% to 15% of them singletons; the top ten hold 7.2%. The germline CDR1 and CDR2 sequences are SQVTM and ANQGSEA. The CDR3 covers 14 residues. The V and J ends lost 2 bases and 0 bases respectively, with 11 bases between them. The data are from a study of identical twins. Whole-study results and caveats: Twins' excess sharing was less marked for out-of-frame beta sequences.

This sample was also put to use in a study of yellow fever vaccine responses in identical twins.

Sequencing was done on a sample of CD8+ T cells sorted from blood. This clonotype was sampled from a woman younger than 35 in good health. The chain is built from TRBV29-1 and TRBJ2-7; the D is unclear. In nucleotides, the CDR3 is TGCAGCGTTGAAACACCCACGAGCTCCTACGAGCAGTACTTC. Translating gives CSVETPTSSYEQYF.